These 23 T cell receptor beta chains were all obtained from the same sample, sequenced in a study of blood T cell repertoires in COVID-19. Method: immunoSEQ multiplex PCR; TCRdb's copy keeps in-frame clones and lacks some. This table has 260,000 or so clones, around 88% appearing once. The material sequenced was PBMCs or T cells enriched from blood (not recorded which). All receptors come from a woman aged 35 to 49 with acute COVID-19.

This clone appeared a single time. The chain has TRBV28 and TRBJ1-1; no firm D call. Germline lookup yields CDR1 MDHEN and CDR2 SYDVKM. The CDR3 is 16 residues long. Trimming pared 4 bases from V and 3 bases from J, leaving 18 bases between. CDR3 DNA sequence: TGTGCCAGCAGTTCCAATTTAGGACTCGGGGACACTGAAGCTTTCTTT. This gives the protein CASSSNLGLGDTEAFF.

The chain joins TRBV7-2 to TRBJ1-2; tentatively, D is TRBD1 (6 bases). V was cut by 4 bases and J by 7 bases, with 13 bases left in between. The CDR3 covers 13 residues. In germline, CDR1 is SGHTA, CDR2 FQGNSA. The CDR3 sequence: CASSSQGLVGYTF. The CDR3 bases are TGTGCCAGCAGCTCACAGGGTTTGGTTGGCTACACCTTC.

This clone was recorded only once. V and J are TRBV4-3 and TRBJ1-1; the D is unclear. The CDR3 runs to 13 residues. V was trimmed by 3 bases and J by 3 bases, leaving 8 bases between them. Germline assignment: CDR1 LGHNA and CDR2 YSLEER. CDR3: CASSQLLYTEAFF. The CDR3 DNA follows: TGCGCCAGCAGCCAGTTGCTATACACTGAAGCTTTCTTT.

The chain couples TRBV30 to TRBJ2-7; 9 bases are a match to TRBD1. The CDR3 runs 14 residues. V was pared by 8 bases and J by 9 bases, with 17 bases of the junction left unmatched. Per the germline V gene, CDR1 is GTSNPN and CDR2 is SVGIG (reference sequence). Here the CDR3 DNA reads TGTGCCGGCCAGACCGGGACAGGGACGTTTGGGCAGTACTTC. Its protein is CAGQTGTGTFGQYF.

The chain uses TRBV27 and TRBJ2-1; tentative D call: TRBD2 (5 bases). V shed 0 bases and J shed 2 bases, with 8 bases lying between them. CDR3 size: 15 residues. Germline CDR1 and CDR2: MNHEY and SMNVEV (reference sequence). The CDR3 loop is CASSLSSVAYNEQFF. In nucleotides, the CDR3 is TGTGCCAGCAGTTTATCTAGCGTCGCCTACAATGAGCAGTTCTTC.

This clone was seen ten or more times. The rearrangement links TRBV19 to TRBJ1-4; possibly TRBD1 for D (6 bases). V dropped 4 bases and J dropped 5 bases, with 14 bases sitting between them. Germline CDR1 is LNHDA and CDR2 is SQIVND (reference sequence). CDR3 length: 15 amino acids. The CDR3 bases are TGTGCCAGTAGTACCCTGGGACAAGTAAATGAAAAACTGTTTTTT. This sequence encodes CASSTLGQVNEKLFF.

V and J are TRBV4-3 and TRBJ2-3; possibly TRBD1 for D (5 bases). The CDR3 runs to 15 residues. V lost 3 bases and J 0 bases, leaving 10 bases between the germline ends. Germline CDR1 LGHNA, CDR2 YSLEER. The CDR3 DNA sequence: TGCGCCAGCAGCCATCTCAGGGATAGCACAGATACGCAGTATTTT. Its protein product is CASSHLRDSTDTQYF.

The gene calls are TRBV19 and TRBJ1-2; 7 nucleotides match TRBD1. Trimming removed 1 base from V and 3 bases from J; junction bases left unmatched: 5. Germline V gene lookup returns CDR1 LNHDA and CDR2 SQIVND (reference sequence). The CDR3 sequence is 15 residues long. Written as DNA, the CDR3 is TGTGCCAGTAGTATAGTCGGGACAGATCACTATGGCTACACCTTC. Translated, it gives CASSIVGTDHYGYTF.

V and J are TRBV5-1 and TRBJ2-1, with D possibly being TRBD1 (6 bases). Trimming removed 0 bases at V and 10 bases at J, with 11 bases between. The CDR3 is 13 amino acids. Germline loops: CDR1 SGHRS, CDR2 YFSETQ. The CDR3 loop is CASSLVGAWEQFF. The CDR3 DNA sequence: TGCGCCAGCAGCTTGGTGGGGGCGTGGGAGCAGTTCTTC.

This clone was detected a few times. CDR3 residues: CASSLGSGGSYEQYF. The DNA for the CDR3 is TGTGCCAGCAGCTTAGGATCTGGCGGGAGCTACGAGCAGTACTTC. V usage is TRBV7-8 and J usage is TRBJ2-7, with 7 bases identical to TRBD2. The J segment lost 3 bases and the V segment lost 1 base, leaving 6 bases of the junction unmatched. The germline gives CDR1 SGHVS, CDR2 FQNEAQ. The CDR3 covers 15 residues.

The chain couples TRBV19 to TRBJ1-5, with 7 bases lining up with TRBD1. The CDR3 runs 15 residues. J lost 3 bases, V lost 8 bases, and 10 bases had no gene match. In germline, CDR1 is LNHDA, CDR2 SQIVND (reference sequence). CDR3 sequence reads: CASQTMTGFNQPQHF. The CDR3 DNA reads as TGTGCCAGTCAAACTATGACAGGGTTCAATCAGCCCCAGCATTTT.

The rearrangement uses TRBV2 and TRBJ2-5; TRBD1 matches 9 bases. This CDR3 region has 13 residues. With V trimmed by 7 bases and J by 5 bases, 5 bases remained unmatched. Per germline, CDR1 SNHLY and CDR2 FYNNEI. The CDR3 here is CASTGDRVETQYF. The CDR3 region has the DNA TGTGCCAGCACGGGGGACAGGGTGGAGACCCAGTACTTC.

The chain joins TRBV15 to TRBJ2-7, with a tentative D call TRBD2 (5 bases). In germline, CDR1 is LNHNV, CDR2 YYDKDF (reference sequence). V was trimmed by 4 bases and J by 3 bases, leaving 7 bases between them. This CDR3 has 12 residues. For the CDR3, the DNA is TGTGCCACCAGCAATCGGGGCTACGAGCAGTACGTC. This codes for CATSNRGYEQYV.

A word on this clone: A much larger clone differs from this one at a single base, so this may be a read error. The chain has TRBV4-1 and TRBJ2-6; D is undetermined. Germline V lookup: CDR1 MGHRA, CDR2 YSYEKL. This CDR3 region has 18 residues. Trimming shortened V by 0 bases and J by 0 bases, and 12 bases separated the two germline ends. The CDR3 loop reads CASSQDRFSSSGANVLTF. Written as DNA, the CDR3 is TGCGCCAGCAGCCAAGATCGTTTCTCGAGCTCTGGGGCCAACGTCCTGACTTTC.

The sample holds many counts of this clone. The chain recombines TRBV2 with TRBJ1-1, with D possibly being TRBD1 (5 bases). In germline, CDR1 is SNHLY, CDR2 FYNNEI. Trimming removed 7 bases from V and 4 bases from J, with 13 bases in between. The CDR3 consists of 13 residues. CDR3 sequence: CASTIARATEAFF. The DNA for the CDR3 is TGTGCCAGCACAATTGCCAGGGCCACTGAAGCTTTCTTT.

This sequence joins TRBV7-9 and TRBJ1-1, with D perhaps TRBD1 (6 bases). The CDR3 extends over 12 amino acids. Germline V CDR1 and CDR2: SEHNR, FQNEAQ (reference sequence). The V and J ends lost 7 bases and 1 base respectively, with 7 bases between them. The CDR3 DNA is TGTGCCAGCAACAGGGAGAACACTGAAGCTTTCTTT. Translating gives CASNRENTEAFF. The whole variable domain, remainder taken from reference TRBV7-9 and TRBJ1-1, is DTGVSQNPRHKITKRGQNVTFRCDPISEHNRLYWYRQTLGQGPEFLTYFQNEAQLEKSRLLSDRFSAERPKGSFSTLEIQRTEQGDSAMYLCASNRENTEAFFGQGTRLTVV.

The rearrangement links TRBV11-3 to TRBJ2-1; perhaps TRBD1 as D (5 bases). The CDR3 is made up of 16 amino acids. Germline CDR1 is SGHNT and CDR2 is YENEEA. V was cut by 6 bases and J by 5 bases, with 20 bases left in between. CDR3 nucleotide sequence: TGTGCCAGCAGACAACGAACGGGTGACAGAAACAATGAGCAGTTCTTC. Encoded protein: CASRQRTGDRNNEQFF.

The J gene is TRBJ2-5, the V gene TRBV4-1; 9 bases map to TRBD2. V lost 3 bases, J lost 5 bases, and 13 bases stayed unmatched. The CDR3 totals 17 residues. Germline values: CDR1 MGHRA, CDR2 YSYEKL. This chain's CDR3 is CASSHQPGSGRWETQYF. The CDR3 nucleotides read TGCGCCAGCAGCCACCAACCGGGCAGCGGGAGGTGGGAGACCCAGTACTTC.

This chain uses TRBV19 with TRBJ2-5, with 7 bases aligning to TRBD1. This CDR3 has 13 residues. Germline V gene data show CDR1 as LNHDA and CDR2 as SQIVND (reference sequence). The V and J ends lost 4 bases and 3 bases, in that order; junction bases with no gene match: 2. The CDR3 DNA follows: TGTGCCAGTAGTAGAGACAGGGAAGAGACCCAGTACTTC. It yields the protein CASSRDREETQYF.

V gene TRBV10-2 combines with J gene TRBJ1-3, with no clear D. Germline V gene sequence: CDR1 WSHSY, CDR2 SAAADI. V lost 2 bases to trimming and J lost 4 bases, with 9 bases between them. This CDR3 has 14 amino acids. The CDR3 protein is CASSEAELGNTIYF. In DNA form, the CDR3 reads TGCGCCAGCAGTGAGGCCGAGTTGGGAAACACCATATATTTT.

To note about this clone: Its ends do not fully match the called genes, so a read error is possible. The chain combines TRBV6-5 with TRBJ2-7, with a tentative D call TRBD1 (5 bases). CDR3 length: 13 residues. Germline values: CDR1 MNHEY, CDR2 SVGAGI. The CDR3 sequence is CASIYGRAYEQYF. The CDR3 bases are TGTGCCAGCATTTACGGCAGGGCATACGAGCAGTACTTC.

The chain is built from TRBV4-3 and TRBJ1-6, with 7 bases aligning to TRBD1. Per the germline V gene, CDR1 is LGHNA and CDR2 is YSLEER. The CDR3 length is 16 residues. V shed 4 bases, J shed 7 bases, and the junction held 10 bases outside the gene matches. In DNA, the CDR3 is TGCGCCAGCAGCCCCCGAGGGAACAGGGGCAATTCACCCCTCCACTTT. Its translation: CASSPRGNRGNSPLHF.

This chain uses TRBV28 with TRBJ2-1; TRBD2 aligns across 11 bases. CDR3 size: 14 residues. Germline V CDR1 and CDR2: MDHEN, SYDVKM. Trimming took 6 bases from V and 2 from J; bases not matched to a gene: 0. CDR3 residues: CASRGLAAYNEQFF. In DNA, the CDR3 is TGTGCCAGCAGGGGACTAGCGGCCTACAATGAGCAGTTCTTC.